The source of this TCR beta chain is a study of PD-1 blockade in classical Hodgkin lymphoma. The CDR3 extends over 13 amino acids. CDR1 and CDR2 from the germline V gene are SGHRS and YFSETQ. V lost 3 bases and J lost 7, with 13 bases in between. Time point in this sample: cycle 4 day 1 (C4D1), after 5 to 7 weeks of nivolumab. Brentuximab vedotin exposure varied among the patients, all of whom had relapsed after autologous stem cell transplantation. It was by magnetic negative selection that CD8+ T cells were isolated from thawed PBMCs. Here immunoSEQ multiplex PCR was the method, and the copy in TCRdb shows in-frame clones only, minus some. The sample lists 12,000 or so clones, approximately 85% occurring once. Regarding this clone: The antigen is unknown.

Study-level points and caveats: Causes of the repertoire differences remain undefined, possibly disease activity or prior therapy. CD4+ TCR diversity, unlike CD8+, climbed significantly by C4D1.

The sequencing here drew on CD8+ T cells from blood, taken before the fourth cycle of nivolumab. The sequence derives from a human donor with classical Hodgkin lymphoma. The donor label of this sample is uncertain. V gene TRBV5-1 combines with J gene TRBJ1-1; tentatively, D is TRBD1 (6 bases). The CDR3 protein is CASSSGDGLEAFF. Written as DNA, the CDR3 is TGCGCCAGCAGCTCAGGGGACGGTCTTGAAGCTTTCTTT. The complete variable domain, with remaining parts taken from reference TRBV5-1 and TRBJ1-1, reads KAGVTQTPRYLIKTRGQQVTLSCSPISGHRSVSWYQQTPGQGLQFLFEYFSETQRNKGNFPGRFSGRQFSNSRSEMNVSTLELGDSALYLCASSSGDGLEAFFGQGTRLTVV.